The text below deals with one TCR beta chain. The table lists this clone with a count of one. The antigen it binds to is not known. No base-level quality is on record; no much larger clone is a single base apart. CDR1 and CDR2, looked up from the germline V gene (reference sequence), are SGHNT and YYREEE. V is cut by 2 bases and J by 4 bases, and the space between the germline ends is 12 bases. The CDR3 covers 14 residues, taking in both the cysteine and the phenylalanine. Kept here is only the CDR3 DNA, which spans 42 bases and is read in frame from base 1. This specimen belongs to a study of blood T cell repertoires in COVID-19 (dated by TCRdb to 2018 to 2021). For the wider study: Samples covering the acute and convalescent phases of COVID-19 were provided by collaborators in the United States, Italy and Spain. The prospective study material was composed of cDNA or gDNA derived from T cells, B-cell-depleted T cells, or PBMCs. Subjects who had been exposed to COVID-19, were actively infected with it, or had recovered from it provided the deeply sampled blood TCRbeta repertoires that made up the dataset. The repertoires were released in a freely available public database intended as a resource for research on the immune response to SARS-CoV-2. The samples were drawn from the first 160 participants of the ongoing ImmuneRACE study and from over 950 subjects provided by 6 global collaborators. Sample metadata almost always included a de-identified subject ID, COVID-19 status, age in years and sex. HLA class I and class II types, where available, came from metadata supplied by the sample provider rather than from assay-based typing.

Enrolling through a virtual design, the prospective study's participants ranged in age from roughly 18 to 95 years and lived across approximately 25 United States geographic areas. In the prospective study, participants were assigned to cohorts based on the clinical history participants reported in a screening survey and a study questionnaire. In the prospective study, mobile phlebotomists collected whole blood, serum and a nasopharyngeal or oropharyngeal swab from each participant. Prospective study participants could optionally give additional blood draws and questionnaires over an approximately two-month period. Before DNA extraction, blood samples from the prospective study were shipped at room temperature or frozen. The research as a whole found: Clinical and demographic metadata were provided uncurated, with the amount varying by source and participant.

TCRbeta CDR3 regions were amplified from genomic DNA by means of the immunoSEQ Assay, a bias-controlled multiplex PCR. As for how the authors treated the data: Nucleated cell counts per sample were estimated from amplification of reference gene primers within the assay. Sequence reads were collapsed and filtered to measure the absolute abundance of every unique TCRbeta CDR3 rearrangement. For each sample, productive Simpson clonality was calculated by taking the square root of Simpson's diversity index across productive rearrangements. Held by TCRdb, this immuneACCESS table contains in-frame sequences only and omits some clones. Under half of the omission traces to an unresolved V gene where checked; the cause of the rest is unknown. V, J and clone size reflect that table, while D and trimming were determined from the DNA. This sample gives under 350,000 clones in total; 65% to 90% of them show up just once. The ten largest clones capture about 4.2% of the sample.

Recombination connected TRBV5-4 to TRBJ2-5; D gene: possibly TRBD1, on 7 matching bases. This TCR was sampled from a woman aged 40 to 55 with acute COVID-19. The specimen sequenced was PBMCs or T cells enriched from blood (not recorded which). The CDR3 loop reads CASSFEQGGETQYF. The DNA sequence is as follows: TGTGCCAGCAGCTTTGAGCAGGGGGGAGAGACCCAGTACTTC.